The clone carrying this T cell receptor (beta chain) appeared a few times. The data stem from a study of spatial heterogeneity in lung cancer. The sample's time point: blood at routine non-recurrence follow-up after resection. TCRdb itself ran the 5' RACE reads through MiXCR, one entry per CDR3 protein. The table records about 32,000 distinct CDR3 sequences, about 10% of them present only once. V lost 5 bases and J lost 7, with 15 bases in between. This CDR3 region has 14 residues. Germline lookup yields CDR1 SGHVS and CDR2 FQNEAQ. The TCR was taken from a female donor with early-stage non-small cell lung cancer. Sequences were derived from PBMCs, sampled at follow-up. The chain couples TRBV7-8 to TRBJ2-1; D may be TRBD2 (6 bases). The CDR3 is CASSPGDGGNEQFF. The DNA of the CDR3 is TGTGCCAGCAGCCCCGGGGACGGGGGTAATGAGCAGTTCTTC. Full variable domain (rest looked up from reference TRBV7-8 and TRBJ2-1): GAGVSQSPRYKVAKRGQDVALRCDPISGHVSLFWYQQALGQGPEFLTYFQNEAQLDKSGLPSDRFFAERPEGSVSTLKIQRTQQEDSAVYLCASSPGDGGNEQFFGPGTRLTVL.